The following is a T cell receptor (beta chain) sequence with its context. Its antigen target is currently unknown. No quality values exist for individual bases; no much larger clone is one base distant. Naive CD4 T cells, defined as CD45RO-negative and CD62L-positive, were isolated from PBMCs by fluorescence-activated cell sorting. About 52 ml of fresh peripheral blood was drawn per donor, and PBMCs were isolated by Ficoll density centrifugation. Cell sorting was carried out on a FACSAria III instrument, and a purity above 95% was achieved for all samples. The QIAGEN blood and tissue kit was used to extract genomic DNA from sorted cells, and the DNA was quantified on a NanoDrop 1000. Deep sequencing and quantification of TCR alpha and beta chains were performed on the immunoSEQ platform by multiplex PCR of genomic DNA. The paper's processing steps were these. Annotation of the TCR sequences relied on IMGT gene and region definitions. Out-of-frame rearrangements were used as a proxy for the preselection repertoire and compared with in-frame clonotypes. To estimate repertoire size, the study used the iCHAO1 estimator that comes with the immunoSEQ platform. A Gini index based on the Lorenz curve was applied to in-frame amino acid clonotypes to measure clonal inequality. The intersect function in the R package tcR was used to count shared clonotypes, while the Jaccard index served to score similarity. Principal component analysis of V, J and V-J usage frequencies was run with the R prcomp function without normalization. What TCRdb holds here is the immuneACCESS table cut down to in-frame rearrangements. Part of the clones is not present; checked against another copy, under half of the missing clones reflect an unresolved V gene, and the others are unexplained. Clonal size and the V and J genes are those of that table, whereas D and trimming came from the DNA. The sample includes about 81,000 clones, with about 93% observed a single time. About 1.5% of the sample comes from the top ten.

The data belong to a study of human versus mouse CDR3 diversity and MHC coevolution (dated by TCRdb to about 2017). Context from the whole study: According to reports, the immunoSEQ assay detects one in 200,000 T cells and minimizes multiplex PCR amplification bias. Across mouse and human samples, each sample had between 0.6 x 10^7 and 1.6 x 10^7 valid reads. As a reference point for TCR selection on multiple MHC II alleles, the study used human naive CD4 T cell repertoires and compared them against human-TCR-locus transgenic mice that have a single MHC II. Three healthy volunteer blood donors were included in the human cohort, with one aged 30 to 39, one aged 40 to 50 and one aged 60 to 69 at collection.

The CDR3 starts with the cysteine, ends with the phenylalanine, and has 16 residues. The entry retains the CDR3 DNA only, 48 bases that are in frame from base 1. The V end loses 3 bases and the J end loses 2 bases, and a stretch of 14 bases separates them. Reading the germline V gene gives CDR1 KGHSH and CDR2 LQKENI. Summary of the overall study and its limitations: On average, more CDR3 deletions and insertions were observed in humans than in mice, indicating greater exonuclease and TdT activity. Because human T cells were selected on several MHC II alleles, repertoire diversity was not considered directly comparable between humans and mice. The lowest clonal inequality scores among all compared groups were observed in most of the three human donors. According to iCHAO1 estimates, humans had the largest TCR beta repertoire, around 1.5 million clonotypes, which was attributed likely to selection by multiple MHC II molecules.

Material for sequencing was naive CD4+ T cells from blood. Read against the paper, the sample's cell subset or site label means: CD45RO-negative CD62L-positive naive CD4 T cells. The receptor chain draws on TRBV18 and TRBJ1-5; matching of 6 bases hints at TRBD1 as the D gene. This clonotype originated in a person between 30 and 69 years old in good health. The sequence in DNA is TGTGCCAGCTCACCGCCGCAGGGGCTGGGCAATCAGCCCCAGCATTTT. Its coded protein is CASSPPQGLGNQPQHF.